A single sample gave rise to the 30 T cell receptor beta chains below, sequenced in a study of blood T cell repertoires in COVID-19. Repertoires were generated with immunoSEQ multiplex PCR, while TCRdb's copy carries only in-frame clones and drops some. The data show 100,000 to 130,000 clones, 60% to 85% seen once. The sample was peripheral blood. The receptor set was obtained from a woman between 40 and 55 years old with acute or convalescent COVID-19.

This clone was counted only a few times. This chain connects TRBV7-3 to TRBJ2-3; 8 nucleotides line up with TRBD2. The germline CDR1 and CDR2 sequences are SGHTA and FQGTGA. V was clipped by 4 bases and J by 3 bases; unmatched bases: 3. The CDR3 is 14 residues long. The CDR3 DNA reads TGTGCCAGCAGCTCTAGCGGGTGGACAGATACGCAGTATTTT. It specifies CASSSSGWTDTQYF.

CDR3 loop: CASSHIPGQPLYNSPLHF. CDR3 bases: TGTGCCAGCAGCCATATTCCGGGACAGCCGCTCTATAATTCACCCCTCCACTTT. The rearrangement links TRBV5-4 to TRBJ1-6; the match to TRBD1 covers 7 bases. The length of the CDR3 is 18 residues. Germline trimming cut 4 bases from V and 3 bases from J; bases unmatched to any gene: 13. In germline, CDR1 is SGHNT, CDR2 YYREEE (reference sequence).

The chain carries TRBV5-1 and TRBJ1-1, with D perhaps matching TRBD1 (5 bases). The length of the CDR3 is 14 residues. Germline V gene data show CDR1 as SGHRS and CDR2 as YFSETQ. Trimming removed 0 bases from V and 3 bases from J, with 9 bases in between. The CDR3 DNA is TGCGCCAGCAGCTTGGCCGGCAGGGACACTGAAGCTTTCTTT. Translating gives CASSLAGRDTEAFF.

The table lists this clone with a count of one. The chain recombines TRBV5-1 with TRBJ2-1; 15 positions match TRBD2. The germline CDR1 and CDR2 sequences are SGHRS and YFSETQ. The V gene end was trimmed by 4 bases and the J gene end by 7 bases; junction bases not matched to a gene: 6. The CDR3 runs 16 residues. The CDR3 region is CASSPVGTSGGNEQFF. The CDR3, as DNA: TGCGCCAGCAGCCCGGTAGGGACTAGCGGGGGGAATGAGCAGTTCTTC. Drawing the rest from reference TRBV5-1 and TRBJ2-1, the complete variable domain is KAGVTQTPRYLIKTRGQQVTLSCSPISGHRSVSWYQQTPGQGLQFLFEYFSETQRNKGNFPGRFSGRQFSNSRSEMNVSTLELGDSALYLCASSPVGTSGGNEQFFGPGTRLTVL.

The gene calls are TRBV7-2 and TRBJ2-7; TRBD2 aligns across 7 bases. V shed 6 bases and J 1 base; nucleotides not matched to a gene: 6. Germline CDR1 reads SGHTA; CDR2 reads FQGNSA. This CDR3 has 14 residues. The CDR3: CASRPTSASYEQYF. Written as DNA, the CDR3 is TGTGCCAGCAGACCTACTAGCGCGTCCTACGAGCAGTACTTC.

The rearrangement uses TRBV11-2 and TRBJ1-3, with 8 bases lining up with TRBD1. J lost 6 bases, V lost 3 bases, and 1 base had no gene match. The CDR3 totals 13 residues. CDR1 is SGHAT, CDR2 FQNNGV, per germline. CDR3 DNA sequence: TGTGCCAGCAGCTTGGACAGGGAAAACACCATATATTTT. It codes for CASSLDRENTIYF.

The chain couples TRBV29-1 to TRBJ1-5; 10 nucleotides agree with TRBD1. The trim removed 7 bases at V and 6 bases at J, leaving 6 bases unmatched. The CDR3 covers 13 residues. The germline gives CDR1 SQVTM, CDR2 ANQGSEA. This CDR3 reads CSALTGGTQPQHF. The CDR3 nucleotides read TGCAGCGCATTGACAGGGGGCACTCAGCCCCAGCATTTT.

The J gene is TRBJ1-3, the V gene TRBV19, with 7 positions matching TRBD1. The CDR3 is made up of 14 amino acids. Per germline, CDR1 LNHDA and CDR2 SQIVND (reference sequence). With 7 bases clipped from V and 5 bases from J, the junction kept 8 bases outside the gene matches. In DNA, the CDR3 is TGTGCCAGTACCCCCCGGACAGGAAGAAACACCATATATTTT. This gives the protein CASTPRTGRNTIYF.

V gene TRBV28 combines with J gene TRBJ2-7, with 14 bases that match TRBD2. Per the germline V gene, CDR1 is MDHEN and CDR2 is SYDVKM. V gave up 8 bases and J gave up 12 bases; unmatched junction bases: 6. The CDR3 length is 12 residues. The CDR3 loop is CASWTSGRPAYF. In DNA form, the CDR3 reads TGTGCCAGCTGGACTAGCGGGAGGCCGGCGTACTTC.

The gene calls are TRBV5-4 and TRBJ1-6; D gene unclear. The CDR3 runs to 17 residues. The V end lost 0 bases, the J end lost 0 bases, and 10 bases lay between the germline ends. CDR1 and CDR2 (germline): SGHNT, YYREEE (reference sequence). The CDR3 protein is CASSLDGGSSYNSPLHF. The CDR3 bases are TGTGCCAGCAGCTTGGACGGCGGTAGCTCCTATAATTCACCCCTCCACTTT.

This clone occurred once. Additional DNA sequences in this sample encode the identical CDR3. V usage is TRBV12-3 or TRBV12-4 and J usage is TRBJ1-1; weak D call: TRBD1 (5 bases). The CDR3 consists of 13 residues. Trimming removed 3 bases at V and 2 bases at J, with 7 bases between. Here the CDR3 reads CASSFGGNTEAFF. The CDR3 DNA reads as TGTGCCAGCAGTTTCGGGGGAAACACTGAAGCTTTCTTT.

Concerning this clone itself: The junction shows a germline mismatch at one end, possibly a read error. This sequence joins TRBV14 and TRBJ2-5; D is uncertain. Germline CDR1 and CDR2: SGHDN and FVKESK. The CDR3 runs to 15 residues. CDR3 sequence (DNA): TGTGCCAGCAGTCAAGGCGGTTGGAGTCGGGAGACCCAGTACTTC. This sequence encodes CASSQGGWSRETQYF.

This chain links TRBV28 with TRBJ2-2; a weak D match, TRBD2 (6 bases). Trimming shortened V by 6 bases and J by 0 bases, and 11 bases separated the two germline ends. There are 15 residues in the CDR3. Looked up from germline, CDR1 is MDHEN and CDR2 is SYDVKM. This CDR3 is CASREGGANTGELFF. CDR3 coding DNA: TGTGCCAGCAGGGAGGGAGGTGCGAACACCGGGGAGCTGTTTTTT. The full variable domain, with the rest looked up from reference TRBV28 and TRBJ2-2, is DVKVTQSSRYLVKRTGEKVFLECVQDMDHENMFWYRQDPGLGLRLIYFSYDVKMKEKGDIPEGYSVSREKKERFSLILESASTNQTSMYLCASREGGANTGELFFGEGSRLTVL.

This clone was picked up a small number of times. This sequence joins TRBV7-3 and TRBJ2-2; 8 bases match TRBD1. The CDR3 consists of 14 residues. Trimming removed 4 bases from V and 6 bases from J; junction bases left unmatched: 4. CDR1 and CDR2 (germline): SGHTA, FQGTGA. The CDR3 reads CASSSGGAPGELFF. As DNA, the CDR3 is TGTGCCAGCAGCTCAGGGGGCGCGCCCGGGGAGCTGTTTTTT.

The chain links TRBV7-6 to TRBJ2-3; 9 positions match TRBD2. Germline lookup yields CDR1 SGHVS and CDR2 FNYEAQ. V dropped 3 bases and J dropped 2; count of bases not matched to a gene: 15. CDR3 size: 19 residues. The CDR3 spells CASSLGSMVAGAHTDTQYF. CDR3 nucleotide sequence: TGTGCCAGCAGCTTGGGGTCCATGGTAGCGGGGGCGCACACAGATACGCAGTATTTT.

As DNA, the CDR3 is TGTGCCATCAGTGAACAGAGCTCCTACAATGAGCAGTTCTTC. Protein: CAISEQSSYNEQFF. J is TRBJ2-1 and V is TRBV10-3, with D unclear. The germline gives CDR1 ENHRY, CDR2 SYGVKD. The CDR3 has 14 residues. Trimming removed 3 bases at V and 0 bases at J, with 6 bases between.

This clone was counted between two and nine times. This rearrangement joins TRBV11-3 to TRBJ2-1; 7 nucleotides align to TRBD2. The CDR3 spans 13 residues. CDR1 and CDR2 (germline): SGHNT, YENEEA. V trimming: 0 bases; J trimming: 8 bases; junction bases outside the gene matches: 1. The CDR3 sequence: CASSLDRGDEQFF. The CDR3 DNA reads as TGTGCCAGCAGCTTAGATCGGGGGGATGAGCAGTTCTTC.

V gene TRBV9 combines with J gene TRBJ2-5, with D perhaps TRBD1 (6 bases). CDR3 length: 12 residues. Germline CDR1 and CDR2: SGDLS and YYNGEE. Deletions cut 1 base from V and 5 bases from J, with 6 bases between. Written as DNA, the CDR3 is TGTGCCAGCAGCGTACAGGGGGAGACCCAGTACTTC. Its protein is CASSVQGETQYF.

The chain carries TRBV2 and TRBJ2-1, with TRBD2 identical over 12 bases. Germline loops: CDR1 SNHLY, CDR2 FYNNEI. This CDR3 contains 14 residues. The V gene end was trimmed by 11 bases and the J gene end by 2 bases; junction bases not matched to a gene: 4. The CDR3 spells CAAGLAGTYNEQFF. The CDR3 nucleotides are TGTGCCGCAGGACTAGCGGGGACCTACAATGAGCAGTTCTTC. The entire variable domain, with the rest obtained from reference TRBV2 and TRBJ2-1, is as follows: EPEVTQTPSHQVTQMGQEVILRCVPISNHLYFYWYRQILGQKVEFLVSFYNNEISEKSEIFDDQFSVERPDGSNFTLKIRSTKLEDSAMYFCAAGLAGTYNEQFFGPGTRLTVL.

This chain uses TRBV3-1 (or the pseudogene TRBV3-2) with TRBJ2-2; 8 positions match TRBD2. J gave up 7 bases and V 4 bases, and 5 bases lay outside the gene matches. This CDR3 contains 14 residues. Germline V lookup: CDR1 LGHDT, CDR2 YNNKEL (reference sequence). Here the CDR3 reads CASSLAGRLGELFF. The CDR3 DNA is TGTGCCAGCAGCCTAGCGGGGAGACTCGGGGAGCTGTTTTTT.

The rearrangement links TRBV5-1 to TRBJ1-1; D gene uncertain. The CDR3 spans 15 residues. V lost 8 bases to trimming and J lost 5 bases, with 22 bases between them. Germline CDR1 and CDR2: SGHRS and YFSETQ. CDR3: CASWEGGRQKTEAFF. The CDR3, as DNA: TGCGCCAGTTGGGAGGGCGGAAGGCAAAAGACTGAAGCTTTCTTT.

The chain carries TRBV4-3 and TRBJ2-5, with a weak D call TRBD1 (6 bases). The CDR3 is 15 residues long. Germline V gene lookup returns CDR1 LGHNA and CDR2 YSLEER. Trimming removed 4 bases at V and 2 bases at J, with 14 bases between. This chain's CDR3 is CASSRRAGAQETQYF. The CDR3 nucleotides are TGCGCCAGCAGCCGACGGGCAGGGGCACAAGAGACCCAGTACTTC.

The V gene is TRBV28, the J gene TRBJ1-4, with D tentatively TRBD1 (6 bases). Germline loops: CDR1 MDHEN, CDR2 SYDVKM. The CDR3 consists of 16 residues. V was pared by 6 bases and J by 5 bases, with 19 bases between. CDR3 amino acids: CASSTHGGGLNEKLFF. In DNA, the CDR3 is TGTGCCAGCAGCACCCATGGGGGGGGGCTCAATGAAAAACTGTTTTTT.

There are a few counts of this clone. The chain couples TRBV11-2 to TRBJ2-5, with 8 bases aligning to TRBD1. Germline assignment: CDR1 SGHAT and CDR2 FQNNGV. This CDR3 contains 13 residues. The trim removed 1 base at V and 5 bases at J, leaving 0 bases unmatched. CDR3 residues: CASSLGTGETQYF. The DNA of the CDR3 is TGTGCCAGCAGCTTAGGGACAGGGGAGACCCAGTACTTC.

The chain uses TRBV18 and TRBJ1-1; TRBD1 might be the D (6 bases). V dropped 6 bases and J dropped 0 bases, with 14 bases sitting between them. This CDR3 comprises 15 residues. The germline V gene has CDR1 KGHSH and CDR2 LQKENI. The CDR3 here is CASSQNRDMNTEAFF. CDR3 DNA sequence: TGTGCCAGCTCCCAAAACAGGGACATGAACACTGAAGCTTTCTTT.

The CDR3 loop reads CASSYSPGQGRLLSEAFF. Here the CDR3 DNA reads TGTGCCAGCAGTTACTCACCGGGACAGGGAAGGCTCCTAAGTGAAGCTTTCTTT. The J gene is TRBJ1-1, the V gene TRBV6-2 or TRBV6-3, with 9 nucleotides matching TRBD1. The CDR3 has 18 amino acids. Germline CDR1 MNHEY, CDR2 SVGEGT. V was clipped by 0 bases and J by 7 bases; unmatched bases: 15.

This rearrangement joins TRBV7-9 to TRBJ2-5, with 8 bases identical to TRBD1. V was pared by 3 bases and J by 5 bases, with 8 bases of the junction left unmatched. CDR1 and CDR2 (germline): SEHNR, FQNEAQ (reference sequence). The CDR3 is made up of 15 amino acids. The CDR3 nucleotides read TGTGCCAGCAGCTTCGGACAGGGCTGGTGGGAGACCCAGTACTTC. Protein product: CASSFGQGWWETQYF.

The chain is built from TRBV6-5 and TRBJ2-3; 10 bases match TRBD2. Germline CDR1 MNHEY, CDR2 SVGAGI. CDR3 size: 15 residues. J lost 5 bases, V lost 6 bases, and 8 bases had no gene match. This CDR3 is CASRSLAGLVDTQYF. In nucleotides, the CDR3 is TGTGCCAGCAGGTCACTAGCGGGACTCGTAGATACGCAGTATTTT.

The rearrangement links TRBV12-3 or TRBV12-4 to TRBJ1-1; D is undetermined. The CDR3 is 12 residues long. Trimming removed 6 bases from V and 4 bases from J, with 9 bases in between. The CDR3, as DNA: TGTGCCAGCAGACTGTACTCCACTGAAGCTTTCTTT. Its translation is CASRLYSTEAFF.

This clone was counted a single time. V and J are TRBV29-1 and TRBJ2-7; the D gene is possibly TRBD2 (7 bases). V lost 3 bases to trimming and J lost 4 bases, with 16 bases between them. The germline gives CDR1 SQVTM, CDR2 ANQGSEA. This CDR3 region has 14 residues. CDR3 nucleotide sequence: TGCAGCGTTGAGATCGGGGGAGGGGGATACGAGCAGTACTTC. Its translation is CSVEIGGGGYEQYF.